The 32 T cell receptor beta chains given below trace back to one sample, sequenced in a study of Ad26.COV2.S vaccination and SARS-CoV-2 variants. The assay was immunoSEQ multiplex PCR, and TCRdb's table has in-frame clones only and misses some. The sample records hundreds of thousands of clones, approximately 87% being singletons. Treatment denoted: around 19 received Ad26.COV2.S at low or high dose, single or two shots; about 5 received placebo; per-sample allocation not given. Collection of samples fell on day 63 after the first vaccine or placebo injection. Material: peripheral blood, obtained in a trial of Ad26.COV2.S vaccine versus placebo. The receptors here all came from a person aged 18-60 years who received the Ad26.COV2.S COVID-19 vaccine or a placebo.

This chain connects TRBV25-1 to TRBJ2-5, with D perhaps being TRBD1 or TRBD2 (5 bases each). In germline, CDR1 is MGHDK, CDR2 SYGVNS. Trimming pared 4 bases from V and 4 bases from J, leaving 10 bases between. The CDR3 has 13 residues. CDR3 region: CASSGGWRETQYF. The CDR3 DNA is TGTGCCAGCAGTGGGGGGTGGCGAGAGACCCAGTACTTC.

The rearrangement links TRBV11-2 to TRBJ1-1, with TRBD1 identical over 7 bases. CDR1 and CDR2 (germline): SGHAT, FQNNGV. Losses at the gene ends were 5 bases for V and 5 bases for J; bases not matched to a gene: 5. CDR3 length: 13 residues. CDR3 bases: TGTGCCAGCAGCCACAAACAGGGGACTGAAGCTTTCTTT. This encodes CASSHKQGTEAFF.

A single count supports this clone. This chain links TRBV11-2 with TRBJ2-1; D is undetermined. The V end was cut by 7 bases, the J end by 2 bases, with 12 bases between. CDR3 length: 14 residues. Germline CDR1 SGHAT, CDR2 FQNNGV. The CDR3: CASTSTVPYNEQFF. The CDR3 coding sequence is TGTGCCAGCACCTCCACGGTCCCCTACAATGAGCAGTTCTTC.

V is TRBV7-9 and J is TRBJ2-3; the D is unclear. The V gene's germline CDR1 is SEHNR and CDR2 FQNEAQ (reference sequence). The CDR3 has 15 residues. The V end was cut by 1 base, the J end by 0 bases, with 8 bases between. DNA of the CDR3: TGTGCCAGCAGCTTAGGTTCAGCGAGCACAGATACGCAGTATTTT. Translated, it gives CASSLGSASTDTQYF.

CDR3 sequence (DNA): TGTGCCAGCAGTTACCAGGGTCCCTCTGGAAACACCATATATTTT. Protein: CASSYQGPSGNTIYF. J is TRBJ1-3 and V is TRBV6-2 or TRBV6-3, with a tentative D call TRBD1 (5 bases). Germline V CDR1 and CDR2: MNHEY, SVGEGT. There are 15 residues in the CDR3. The V end was cut by 2 bases, the J end by 0 bases, with 8 bases between.

The rearrangement links TRBV7-9 to TRBJ1-2, with 8 bases identical to TRBD1. Germline V gene sequence: CDR1 SEHNR, CDR2 FQNEAQ (reference sequence). The CDR3 length is 17 residues. V dropped 1 base and J dropped 7; count of bases not matched to a gene: 14. The CDR3 loop reads CASSLGSLRQGAGGYTF. CDR3 DNA: TGTGCCAGCAGCTTAGGCTCTCTCCGCCAGGGGGCGGGTGGCTACACCTTC.

V and J are TRBV7-9 and TRBJ2-1; D perhaps matches TRBD2 (5 bases). V dropped 2 bases and J dropped 5 bases, with 13 bases sitting between them. CDR3 length equals 15 residues. Germline V lookup: CDR1 SEHNR, CDR2 FQNEAQ (reference sequence). The CDR3 DNA reads TGTGCCAGCAGCTTAAACGCGGGTATTCACAATGAGCAGTTCTTC. It yields the protein CASSLNAGIHNEQFF.

In this sample, this clone turned up once. The chain has TRBV18 and TRBJ2-3; no firm D call. Germline CDR1 and CDR2: KGHSH and LQKENI. This CDR3 has 15 residues. Trimming left V 3 bases short and J 3 bases short, with 13 bases between. The CDR3 loop reads CASSPQVSRTDTQYF. The DNA for the CDR3 is TGTGCCAGCTCACCCCAGGTCTCACGGACAGATACGCAGTATTTT.

This sequence joins TRBV6-2 or TRBV6-3 and TRBJ1-6; 7 bases match TRBD1. CDR1 is MNHEY, CDR2 SVGEGT, per germline. This CDR3 comprises 16 residues. The V gene end was trimmed by 0 bases and the J gene end by 7 bases; junction bases not matched to a gene: 6. The CDR3 nucleotides read TGTGCCAGCAGTTACTCGTTGAGGGGGCAGAATTCACCCCTCCACTTT. It yields the protein CASSYSLRGQNSPLHF.

The J gene is TRBJ2-1, the V gene TRBV27; 7 bases agree with TRBD2. Germline CDR1 and CDR2: MNHEY and SMNVEV (reference sequence). V was pared by 5 bases and J by 7 bases, with 11 bases of the junction left unmatched. The CDR3 is made up of 15 amino acids. CDR3 sequence reads: CASSPRERGGNEQFF. CDR3 sequence (DNA): TGTGCCAGCAGTCCCAGGGAGCGGGGAGGTAATGAGCAGTTCTTC.

V usage is TRBV6-6 and J usage is TRBJ2-3; 9 bases map to TRBD1. With 2 bases clipped from V and 3 bases from J, the junction kept 6 bases outside the gene matches. CDR1 and CDR2 from the germline V gene are MNHNY and SVGAGI (reference sequence). The CDR3 is 16 residues long. DNA for the CDR3: TGTGCCAGCAGTTACCCTGGGACAGGGACAACAGATACGCAGTATTTT. The encoded protein is CASSYPGTGTTDTQYF.

This clone was counted a single time. This chain joins TRBV19 and TRBJ1-5, with 7 positions matching TRBD1. Germline trimming cut 10 bases from V and 3 bases from J; bases unmatched to any gene: 6. CDR1 LNHDA and CDR2 SQIVND come from the germline V gene (reference sequence). The CDR3 is made up of 13 amino acids. This CDR3 is CATTGQFNQPQHF. DNA for the CDR3: TGTGCCACTACGGGACAGTTCAATCAGCCCCAGCATTTT.

For the CDR3, the DNA is TGTGCCAGCGAGGACAGCCACGACTACGAGCAGTACTTC. Amino acids: CASEDSHDYEQYF. V is TRBV2 and J is TRBJ2-7; a weak D match, TRBD1 (6 bases). Trimming removed 8 bases at V and 3 bases at J, with 14 bases between. The CDR3 runs 13 residues. Looked up from germline, CDR1 is SNHLY and CDR2 is FYNNEI.

This rearrangement joins TRBV30 to TRBJ1-4, with 8 bases lining up with TRBD1. The J segment lost 8 bases and the V segment lost 3 bases, leaving 2 bases of the junction unmatched. Germline V CDR1 and CDR2: GTSNPN, SVGIG (reference sequence). This CDR3 spans 12 amino acids. CDR3 amino acids: CAWSGQGEKLFF. The DNA of the CDR3 is TGTGCCTGGAGCGGACAGGGCGAAAAACTGTTTTTT.

This clone was picked up a small number of times. The genes are TRBV7-9 and TRBJ1-5; maybe TRBD1 (5 bases). The CDR3 length is 14 residues. V was shortened by 1 base and J by 4 bases, with 8 bases between the two germline ends. The germline V gene encodes CDR1 SEHNR and CDR2 FQNEAQ (reference sequence). The CDR3 region has the DNA TGTGCCAGCAGCTTAGTCAAGGGGAATCAGCCCCAGCATTTT. It translates to CASSLVKGNQPQHF.

In its sample, this clone was seen once. The V gene is TRBV7-6, the J gene TRBJ1-1; D not resolved. CDR1 and CDR2 from the germline V gene are SGHVS and FNYEAQ. The V gene lost 5 bases and the J gene lost 0 bases, with 13 bases spanning the gap. The CDR3 sequence is 15 residues long. The CDR3 region is CASSPPKIMNTEAFF. The CDR3 region has the DNA TGTGCCAGCAGCCCCCCCAAGATCATGAACACTGAAGCTTTCTTT.

The CDR3 nucleotides are TGTGCCTGGAGCCCGGGGGGTAGCGGGGGACTCTACGAGCAGTACTTC. Protein product: CAWSPGGSGGLYEQYF. The chain carries TRBV30 and TRBJ2-7, with 9 bases that match TRBD2. V gave up 3 bases and J gave up 3 bases; unmatched junction bases: 12. There are 16 residues in the CDR3. In germline, CDR1 is GTSNPN, CDR2 SVGIG (reference sequence). Complete variable domain (other parts from reference TRBV30 and TRBJ2-7): SQTIHQWPATLVQPVGSPLSLECTVEGTSNPNLYWYRQAAGRGLQLLFYSVGIGQISSEVPQNLSASRPQDRQFILSSKKLLLSDSGFYLCAWSPGGSGGLYEQYFGPGTRLTVT.

The table lists this clone with a count of one. The V gene is TRBV7-2, the J gene TRBJ1-6, with TRBD1 identical over 8 bases. J gave up 7 bases and V 2 bases, and 10 bases lay outside the gene matches. The germline V gene has CDR1 SGHTA and CDR2 FQGNSA. The CDR3 is 17 amino acids. The CDR3 region is CASSLKDREVTNSPLHF. CDR3 in DNA: TGTGCCAGCAGCTTAAAGGACAGGGAGGTAACGAATTCACCCCTCCACTTT.

The rearrangement joins TRBV3-1 (or the pseudogene TRBV3-2) to TRBJ2-7; no reliable D call. The V end was cut by 4 bases, the J end by 0 bases, with 7 bases between. Germline assignment: CDR1 LGHDT and CDR2 YNNKEL (reference sequence). The CDR3 totals 13 residues. For the CDR3, the DNA is TGTGCCAGCAGCCGTGGCTCCTCCTACGAGCAGTACTTC. Translation: CASSRGSSYEQYF.

The rearrangement links TRBV4-3 to TRBJ2-5; no clear D. The CDR3 has 14 residues. V gave up 0 bases and J gave up 5 bases, with 10 bases separating them. CDR1 and CDR2 (germline): LGHNA, YSLEER. In nucleotides, the CDR3 is TGCGCCAGCAGCCAAGATTACCTACCGGAGACCCAGTACTTC. Amino acid sequence: CASSQDYLPETQYF.

This clone was detected only once. J is TRBJ2-7 and V is TRBV27; TRBD1 might be the D (7 bases). Germline CDR1 reads MNHEY; CDR2 reads SMNVEV (reference sequence). V was trimmed by 3 bases and J by 2 bases, leaving 14 bases between them. The CDR3 has 15 amino acids. The CDR3 DNA reads as TGTGCCAGCAGTTTGTCGACAGGGACTCCCTACGAGCAGTACTTC. It is translated as CASSLSTGTPYEQYF.

The chain couples TRBV6-2 or TRBV6-3 to TRBJ2-5; no reliable D call. The CDR3 extends over 11 amino acids. Germline CDR1 is MNHEY and CDR2 is SVGEGT. V lost 2 bases, J lost 4 bases, and 2 bases lay in between. As DNA, the CDR3 is TGTGCCAGCAGTTACATAGAGACCCAGTACTTC. Translating gives CASSYIETQYF.

The chain recombines TRBV11-2 with TRBJ2-1, with 8 bases lining up with TRBD2. Germline CDR1 reads SGHAT; CDR2 reads FQNNGV. The CDR3 covers 16 residues. V trimming: 5 bases; J trimming: 9 bases; junction bases outside the gene matches: 15. CDR3 sequence reads: CASSPRGAGGGGEQFF. CDR3 DNA sequence: TGTGCCAGCAGCCCCCGGGGGGCGGGAGGTGGTGGTGAGCAGTTCTTC. Complete variable domain (other parts from reference TRBV11-2 and TRBJ2-1): EAGVAQSPRYKIIEKRQSVAFWCNPISGHATLYWYQQILGQGPKLLIQFQNNGVVDDSQLPKDRFSAERLKGVDSTLKIQPAKLEDSAVYLCASSPRGAGGGGEQFFGPGTRLTVL.

This chain connects TRBV4-2 to TRBJ2-5, with D perhaps TRBD2 (5 bases). This CDR3 is 15 amino acids long. Trimming pared 1 base from V and 2 bases from J, leaving 11 bases between. Germline V gene data show CDR1 as LGHNA and CDR2 as YNFKEQ. The CDR3 protein is CASSQGASGQETQYF. DNA of the CDR3: TGTGCCAGCAGCCAAGGGGCCAGCGGACAAGAGACCCAGTACTTC.

V and J are TRBV3-1 (or the pseudogene TRBV3-2) and TRBJ2-1; D ambiguous. V lost 1 base, J lost 12 bases, and 7 bases lay in between. Looked up from germline, CDR1 is LGHDT and CDR2 is YNNKEL (reference sequence). This CDR3 is built from 11 residues. This chain's CDR3 is CASSQGGRQFF. CDR3 sequence (DNA): TGTGCCAGCAGCCAAGGGGGTCGGCAGTTCTTC.

The rearrangement links TRBV9 to TRBJ2-1; 9 bases fit TRBD2. The CDR3 consists of 14 residues. V dropped 6 bases and J dropped 7; count of bases not matched to a gene: 8. Per the germline V gene, CDR1 is SGDLS and CDR2 is YYNGEE. CDR3 DNA: TGTGCCAGCAAAGGGCGGGAGGGCCGGAATGAGCAGTTCTTC. It encodes CASKGREGRNEQFF.

This clone was counted a single time. The rearrangement links TRBV7-6 to TRBJ1-2; D is uncertain. The CDR3 is 16 amino acids. CDR1 is SGHVS and CDR2 is FNYEAQ in the germline V gene. Trimming took 7 bases from V and 4 from J, leaving 22 bases between them. Here the CDR3 DNA reads TGTGCCAGCAACCTGGGCAGCCTCGAACCCCCCTATGGCTACACCTTC. It encodes CASNLGSLEPPYGYTF.

CDR3 sequence (DNA): TGCAGCGTGTTTAGGATAGAAGATTATGGCTACACCTTC. Its protein product is CSVFRIEDYGYTF. The chain combines TRBV29-1 with TRBJ1-2; no clear D gene. The CDR3 spans 13 residues. Germline V gives CDR1 SQVTM, CDR2 ANQGSEA. The germline V and J ends were trimmed by 6 bases and 5 bases, with 16 bases remaining between them.

The chain combines TRBV6-6 with TRBJ1-5, with D uncertain. V lost 6 bases to trimming and J lost 0 bases, with 15 bases between them. CDR1 is MNHNY, CDR2 SVGAGI, per germline (reference sequence). CDR3 length equals 16 residues. The chain's CDR3 is CASSPPGLGSNQPQHF. The CDR3 DNA reads as TGTGCCAGCAGCCCCCCGGGGTTGGGTAGCAATCAGCCCCAGCATTTT.

The chain carries TRBV6-5 and TRBJ1-2, with TRBD1 matching over 7 bases. V shed 8 bases and J 5 bases; nucleotides not matched to a gene: 11. Germline V gene lookup returns CDR1 MNHEY and CDR2 SVGAGI. This CDR3 has 14 residues. The CDR3: CASGYPGQTYGYTF. CDR3 bases: TGTGCCAGCGGATACCCGGGACAGACGTATGGCTACACCTTC.

The genes are TRBV6-5 and TRBJ1-5; D perhaps matches TRBD1 (6 bases). Germline V gene sequence: CDR1 MNHEY, CDR2 SVGAGI. This CDR3 contains 13 residues. The V and J ends lost 10 bases and 7 bases respectively, with 17 bases between them. The CDR3 DNA follows: TGTGCCACCGGACTAGACAGGTTCCAGCCCCAGCATTTT. Translated: CATGLDRFQPQHF.

The V and J genes are TRBV5-1 and TRBJ2-1; 10 bases map to TRBD2. This CDR3 comprises 18 residues. V trimming: 0 bases; J trimming: 1 base; junction bases outside the gene matches: 7. In germline, CDR1 is SGHRS, CDR2 YFSETQ. Here the CDR3 reads CASSLAVSGRRSYNEQFF. For the CDR3, the DNA is TGCGCCAGCAGCTTGGCGGTTAGCGGGAGGAGGTCCTACAATGAGCAGTTCTTC.